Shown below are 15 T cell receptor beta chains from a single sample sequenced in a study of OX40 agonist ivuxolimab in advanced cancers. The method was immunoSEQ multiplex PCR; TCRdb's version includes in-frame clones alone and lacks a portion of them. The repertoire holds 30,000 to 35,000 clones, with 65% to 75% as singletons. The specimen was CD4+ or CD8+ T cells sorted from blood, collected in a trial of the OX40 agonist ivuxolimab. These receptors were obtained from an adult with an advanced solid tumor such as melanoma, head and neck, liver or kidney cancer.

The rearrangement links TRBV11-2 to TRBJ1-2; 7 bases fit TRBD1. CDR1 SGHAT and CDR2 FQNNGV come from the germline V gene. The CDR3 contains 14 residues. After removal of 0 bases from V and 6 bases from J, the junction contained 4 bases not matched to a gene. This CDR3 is CASSLEAGGHGYTF. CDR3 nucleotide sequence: TGTGCCAGCAGCTTAGAGGCAGGGGGTCATGGCTACACCTTC.

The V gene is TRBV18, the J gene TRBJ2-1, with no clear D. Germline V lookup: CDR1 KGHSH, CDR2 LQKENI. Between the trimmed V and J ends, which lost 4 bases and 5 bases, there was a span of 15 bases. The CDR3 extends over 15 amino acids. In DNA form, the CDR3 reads TGTGCCAGCTCACTTGATCGTCTTGGGAACAATGAGCAGTTCTTC. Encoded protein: CASSLDRLGNNEQFF. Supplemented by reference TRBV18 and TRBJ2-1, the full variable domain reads NAGVMQNPRHLVRRRGQEARLRCSPMKGHSHVYWYRQLPEEGLKFMVYLQKENIIDESGMPKERFSAEFPKEGPSILRIQQVVRGDSAAYFCASSLDRLGNNEQFFGPGTRLTVL.

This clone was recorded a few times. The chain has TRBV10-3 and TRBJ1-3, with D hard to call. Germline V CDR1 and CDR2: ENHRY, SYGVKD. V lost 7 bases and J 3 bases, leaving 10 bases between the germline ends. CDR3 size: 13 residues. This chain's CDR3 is CAITGGDGNTIYF. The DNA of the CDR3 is TGTGCCATCACCGGAGGAGATGGAAACACCATATATTTT.

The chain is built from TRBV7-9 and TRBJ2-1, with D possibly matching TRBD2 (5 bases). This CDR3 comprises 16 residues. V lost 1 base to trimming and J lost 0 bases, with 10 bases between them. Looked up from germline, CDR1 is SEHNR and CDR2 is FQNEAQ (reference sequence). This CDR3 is CASSLVAGSSYNEQFF. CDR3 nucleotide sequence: TGTGCCAGCAGCTTAGTCGCGGGTAGCTCCTACAATGAGCAGTTCTTC.

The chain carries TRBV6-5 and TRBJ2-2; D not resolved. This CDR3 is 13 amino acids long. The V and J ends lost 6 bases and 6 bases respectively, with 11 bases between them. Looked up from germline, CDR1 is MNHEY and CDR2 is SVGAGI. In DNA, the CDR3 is TGTGCCAGCAGCGCCATCGGGCCCGGGGAGCTGTTTTTT. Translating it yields CASSAIGPGELFF.

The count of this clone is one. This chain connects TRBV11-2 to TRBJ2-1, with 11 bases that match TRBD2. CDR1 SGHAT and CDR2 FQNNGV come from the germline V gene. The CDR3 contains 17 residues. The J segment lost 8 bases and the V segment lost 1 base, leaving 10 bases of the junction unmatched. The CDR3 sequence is CASSLVLLAGGGDEQFF. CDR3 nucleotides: TGTGCCAGCAGCTTAGTTTTGCTAGCGGGGGGCGGGGATGAGCAGTTCTTC. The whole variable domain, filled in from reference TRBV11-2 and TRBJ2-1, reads EAGVAQSPRYKIIEKRQSVAFWCNPISGHATLYWYQQILGQGPKLLIQFQNNGVVDDSQLPKDRFSAERLKGVDSTLKIQPAKLEDSAVYLCASSLVLLAGGGDEQFFGPGTRLTVL.

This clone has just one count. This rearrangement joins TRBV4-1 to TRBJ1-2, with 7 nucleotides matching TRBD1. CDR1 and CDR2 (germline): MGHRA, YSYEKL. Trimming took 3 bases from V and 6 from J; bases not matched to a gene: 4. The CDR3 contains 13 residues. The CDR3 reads CASSHSGQDGYTF. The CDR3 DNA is TGCGCCAGCAGCCACTCCGGACAGGATGGCTACACCTTC.

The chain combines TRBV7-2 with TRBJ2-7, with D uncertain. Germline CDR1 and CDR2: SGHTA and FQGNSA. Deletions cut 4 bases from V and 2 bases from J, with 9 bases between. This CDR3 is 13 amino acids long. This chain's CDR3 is CASSSQSAYEQYF. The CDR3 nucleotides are TGTGCCAGCAGCTCCCAATCAGCCTACGAGCAGTACTTC.

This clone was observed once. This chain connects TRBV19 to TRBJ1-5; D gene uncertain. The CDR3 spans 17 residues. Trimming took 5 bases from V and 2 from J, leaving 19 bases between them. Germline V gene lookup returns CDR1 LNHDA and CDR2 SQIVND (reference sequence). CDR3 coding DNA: TGTGCCAGTAGTTCTAACCCCCCCGGGGTCGGCAATCAGCCCCAGCATTTT. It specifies CASSSNPPGVGNQPQHF.

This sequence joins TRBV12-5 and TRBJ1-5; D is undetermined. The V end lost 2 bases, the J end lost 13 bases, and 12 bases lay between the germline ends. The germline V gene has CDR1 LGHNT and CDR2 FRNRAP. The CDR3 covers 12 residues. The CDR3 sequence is CASGLRTDRQHF. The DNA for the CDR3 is TGTGCTAGTGGTTTGAGGACGGACCGGCAGCATTTT.

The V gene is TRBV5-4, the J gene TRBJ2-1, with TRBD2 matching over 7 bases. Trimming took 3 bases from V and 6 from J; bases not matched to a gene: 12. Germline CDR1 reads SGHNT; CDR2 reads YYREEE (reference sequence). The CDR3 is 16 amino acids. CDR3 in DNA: TGTGCCAGCAGCTACTCCGGACTAGTTTCTGGCAATGAGCAGTTCTTC. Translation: CASSYSGLVSGNEQFF.

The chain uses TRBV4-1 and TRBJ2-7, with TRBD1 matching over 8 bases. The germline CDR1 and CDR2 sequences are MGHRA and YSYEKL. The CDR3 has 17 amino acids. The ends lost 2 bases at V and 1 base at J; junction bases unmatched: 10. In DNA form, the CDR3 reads TGCGCCAGCAGCCAACCAGGGACAGGTAAAAGGTCCTACGAGCAGTACTTC. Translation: CASSQPGTGKRSYEQYF.

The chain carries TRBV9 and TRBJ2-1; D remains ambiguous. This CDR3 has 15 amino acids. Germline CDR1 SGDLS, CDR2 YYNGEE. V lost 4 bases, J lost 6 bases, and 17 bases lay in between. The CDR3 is CASSKRPVPSNEQFF. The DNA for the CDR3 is TGTGCCAGCAGCAAGCGTCCCGTCCCAAGCAATGAGCAGTTCTTC.

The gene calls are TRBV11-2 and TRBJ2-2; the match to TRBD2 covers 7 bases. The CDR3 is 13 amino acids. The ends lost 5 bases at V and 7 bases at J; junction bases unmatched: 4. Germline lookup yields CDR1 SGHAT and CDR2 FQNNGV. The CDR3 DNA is TGTGCCAGCAGCCCAGCGGGGTTCGGGGAGCTGTTTTTT. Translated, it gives CASSPAGFGELFF. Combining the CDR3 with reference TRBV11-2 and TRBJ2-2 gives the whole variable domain EAGVAQSPRYKIIEKRQSVAFWCNPISGHATLYWYQQILGQGPKLLIQFQNNGVVDDSQLPKDRFSAERLKGVDSTLKIQPAKLEDSAVYLCASSPAGFGELFFGEGSRLTVL.

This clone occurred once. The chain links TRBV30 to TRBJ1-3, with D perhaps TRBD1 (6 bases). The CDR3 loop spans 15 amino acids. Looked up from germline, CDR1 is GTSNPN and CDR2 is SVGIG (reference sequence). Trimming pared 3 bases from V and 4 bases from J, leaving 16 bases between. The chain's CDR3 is CAWRYRKGDGNTIYF. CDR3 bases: TGTGCCTGGAGGTATCGGAAGGGGGACGGAAACACCATATATTTT.